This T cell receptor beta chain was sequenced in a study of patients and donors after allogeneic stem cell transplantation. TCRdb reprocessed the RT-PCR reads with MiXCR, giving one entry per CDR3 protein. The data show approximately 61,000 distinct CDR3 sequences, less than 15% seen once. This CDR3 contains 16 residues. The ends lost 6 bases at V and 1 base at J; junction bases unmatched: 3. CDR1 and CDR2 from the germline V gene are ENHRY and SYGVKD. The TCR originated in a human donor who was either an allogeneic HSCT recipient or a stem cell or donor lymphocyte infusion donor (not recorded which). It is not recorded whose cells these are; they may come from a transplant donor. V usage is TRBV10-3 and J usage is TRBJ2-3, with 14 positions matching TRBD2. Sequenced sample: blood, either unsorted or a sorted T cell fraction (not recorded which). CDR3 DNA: TGTGCCATCAGCGCGACTAGCGGGAGGGGCACAGATACGCAGTATTTT. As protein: CAISATSGRGTDTQYF.